This T cell receptor beta chain was identified in a study of blood T cell repertoires in COVID-19. Germline CDR1 reads MNHEY; CDR2 reads SVGAGI. The CDR3 is 13 residues long. The V end was cut by 6 bases, the J end by 4 bases, with 13 bases between. Clones were sequenced by immunoSEQ multiplex PCR, and TCRdb holds only the in-frame ones, with some missing. The repertoire holds approximately 230,000 clones, around 83% seen once, with roughly 5.7% in the top ten. The V gene is TRBV6-5, the J gene TRBJ2-7; D possibly corresponds to TRBD1 (5 bases). The material sequenced was peripheral blood. This TCR derives from a man aged 80 or over with acute or convalescent COVID-19. As DNA, the CDR3 is TGTGCCAGCAGCCGAAGCAAGGGGTACGAGCAGTACTTC. Amino acid sequence: CASSRSKGYEQYF.